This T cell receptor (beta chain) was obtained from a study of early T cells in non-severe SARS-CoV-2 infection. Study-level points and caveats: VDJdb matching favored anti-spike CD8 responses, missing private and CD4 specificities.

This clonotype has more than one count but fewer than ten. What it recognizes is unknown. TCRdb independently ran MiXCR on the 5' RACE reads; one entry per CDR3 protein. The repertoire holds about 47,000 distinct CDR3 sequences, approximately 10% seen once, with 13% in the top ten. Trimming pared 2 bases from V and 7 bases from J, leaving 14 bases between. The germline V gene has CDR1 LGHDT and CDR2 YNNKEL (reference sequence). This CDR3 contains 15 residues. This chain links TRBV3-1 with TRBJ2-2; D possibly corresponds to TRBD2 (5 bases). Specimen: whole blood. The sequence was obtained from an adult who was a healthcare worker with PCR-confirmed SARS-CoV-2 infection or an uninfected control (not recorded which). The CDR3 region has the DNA TGTGCCAGCAGCCAACCTGTCGGAGCGGTCGGGGAGCTGTTTTTT. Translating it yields CASSQPVGAVGELFF. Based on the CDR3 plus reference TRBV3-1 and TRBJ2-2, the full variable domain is DTAVSQTPKYLVTQMGNDKSIKCEQNLGHDTMYWYKQDSKKFLKIMFSYNNKELIINETVPNRFSPKSPDKAHLNLHINSLELGDSAVYFCASSQPVGAVGELFFGEGSRLTVL.